The T cell receptor beta chain described here comes from a study of blood T cell repertoires in COVID-19. Study information: Some COVID-19 samples were acute and others convalescent; all came from the United States, Italy and Spain. Sources were T cells, B-cell-depleted T cells, or PBMCs; the material itself was cDNA or gDNA.

This CDR3 has 13 amino acids. From germline, CDR1 is SGHTA and CDR2 FQGNSA. The V segment lost 5 bases and the J segment 8 bases; nucleotides outside the gene matches: 7. Study processing details: How many nucleated cells were present was estimated from reference gene primer amplification. The data were produced by immunoSEQ multiplex PCR, yet TCRdb's version contains in-frame clones alone and is incomplete. V, J and clone size were drawn from that table, and D and trimming were deduced from the DNA. The sample shows about 100,000 clones, around 83% of them seen only once. The chain combines TRBV7-2 with TRBJ1-1; 8 bases align to TRBD1. The sample taken for sequencing was peripheral blood. This sequence was found in a man aged 65-85 years with acute or convalescent COVID-19. The CDR3, as DNA: TGTGCCAGCAGCCCGAGGACAGGGTGGGAAGCTTTCTTT. Amino acids: CASSPRTGWEAFF.